This T cell receptor (beta chain) was recovered during a study of cytomegalovirus exposure and HLA in healthy donors (dated by TCRdb to 2017 to 2019). About the full investigation: An earlier analysis of a few hundred of the donors reported 276 Gb of sequence data and roughly 120 million unique TCR beta sequences obtained from around 180 million T cells. An early release covering more than 500 HLA-typed donors comprised approximately 300 gigabases of sequencing data and some 79 million unique TCR sequences. Of the roughly 410 genotyped donors, over 80% were placed in the genetic ancestry cluster associated with self-reported Caucasian donors. The study was designed to test whether signatures of past pathogen exposure could be identified by cataloging public T cell receptors. The T cell repertoires of about 700 subjects were profiled by immunosequencing and related to cytomegalovirus serostatus. Along with the roughly 700-subject first cohort, a separate validation cohort of 120 different subjects was used. To predict cytomegalovirus infection status, the study brought together high-throughput TCR immunosequencing, statistical association of individual TCRs with disease status, and machine learning. A later analysis re-examined previously published TCR beta repertoires from 610 or so donors and added high-resolution HLA genotyping to investigate patterns of TCR occurrence. Rather than drawing on any new phenotypic data, the later analysis identified candidate immune exposures from TCR beta sequences and the way those sequences occurred across donors. An earlier analysis of approximately 500 of the donors applied high-throughput TCR beta sequencing to assess whether each TCR beta V gene segment acted as functional or pseudogenic. Donor age, sex, ethnicity and CMV serostatus were compiled together with the repertoire data. Genome-wide SNP genotypes for about 65% of the 666 donors were used in a later genetic analysis, which treated that subset as a discovery cohort. All discovery cohort repertoires had been generated on a single sequencing platform. Both class I and class II loci were covered by HLA typing, at four-digit resolution. The number of donors typed differed by locus, with 629-630 for A, B, C, DRB1 and DQB1, more than 500 for DQA1, over 600 for DPA1, and under 490 for DPB1. Because of strong linkage in the cohort, five DR-DQ haplotypes were treated as single units for association and clustering. On average, around 230,000 unique TCR beta nucleotide sequences were sequenced per donor among a few hundred genotyped donors of the cohort, with 15% to 20% of those sequences being non-productive. On the study overall, not on this receptor specifically: The authors suggested that the approach could potentially be extended to other disease states and immunological phenotypes. In both the original and validation cohorts, the classifier was reported to diagnose cytomegalovirus status with high specificity and sensitivity. Because HLA typing was missing for some donors at each locus, association tests included only the typed subset. Most TCR sequences were observed very rarely across donors, whereas some public TCRs were present in many individuals. Sequencing depth was assumed to be roughly uniform across donors in the presence/absence analyses, though that assumption may not hold. The earlier analysis of 450 to 700 of the donors excluded approximately 17 rarely observed V segments, including chromosome 9 orphons, because counts were too low. In a later analysis, several top co-occurrence clusters were reported to appear linked to parvovirus B19, influenza, CMV and Epstein-Barr virus. Assigning TCR associations to individual alleles was difficult when HLA alleles, especially DR and DQ, strongly co-occurred. Linkage disequilibrium might explain the correlated functional status among segregating V segments, but an unknown experimental factor could not be excluded. A cluster of highly shared sequence variants was judged likely to be a technical artifact of the sequencing pipeline. A later genetic analysis associated a missense DCLRE1C variant with V-gene and J-gene trimming of TCR beta chains, and an independent cohort replicated the association. CMV serostatus was the only immune exposure information available for the cohort. In vitro tests confirmed that a few of the cytomegalovirus-associated TCR beta chains recognize cytomegalovirus antigens. In a later analysis, most CMV-associated TCR beta chains were found to appear HLA-restricted, with HLA associations seemingly driven largely by CMV exposure. Broadly in line with IMGT annotations, most TCR beta V segments showed up in productive rearrangements about 90% or about 30% of the time in an earlier analysis of approximately 640 of the donors. A further reported finding was that TCR beta sequences accurately predicted the HLA-A and HLA-B alleles for most subjects in the first cohort. According to a later analysis, TCR association rates differed among HLA loci, with DRB1 alleles showing the most associated TCRs and HLA-C alleles showing the fewest. A total of roughly 160 TCR beta chains were listed by the study as associated with cytomegalovirus. Some IMGT-functional V segments, including TRBV6-2 and TRBV6-3, could not be distinguished by the 87-base-pair reads and were therefore excluded. Specific HLA alleles were associated with more than 15,000 TCR beta sequences at a false discovery rate of 0.05 in a later analysis. A later genetic analysis reported fewer N-insertions in productive TCRs among donors in an Asian-associated ancestry cluster than the approximately 670-donor mean. This cohort had only TCR beta chains sequenced, and the lack of alpha or paired-chain data limited which features could be detected. Compared with equally common non-associated chains, HLA-associated TCR beta chains in a later analysis were more clonally expanded and had lower generation probabilities.

To prepare the library, the immunoSEQ multiplex PCR assay was applied. For the multiplex PCR, a mixture combining 60 forward primers for TCR Vbeta segments and 13 reverse primers for TCR Jbeta segments was used. The CDR3 region of rearranged TCR beta genes was amplified from genomic DNA by a multiplex PCR assay. The amplified TCR beta libraries were sequenced on the Illumina HiSeq System as 87-base-pair reads. Concerning the study's data processing: A later analysis tallied tens of millions of unique TCR beta chains across the approximately 670 repertoires, and roughly 11 million of those chains were shared by two or more donors. Raw reads were error-corrected and collapsed into unique sequences with a nearest-neighbor algorithm that merged closely related sequences to remove PCR and sequencing errors. To assign V, D and J gene segments, CDR3 sequences were aligned to IMGT reference sequences. For a sequence to be retained, a match of at least six nucleotides was required to both a V gene segment and a J gene segment. Rearrangements were called productive when the CDR3 lacked stop codons and stayed in frame with V and J; all others were non-productive. Following IMGT convention, CDR3 was defined as the stretch from the second conserved V-encoded cysteine to the conserved J-encoded phenylalanine. The earlier analysis of 550 to 650 of the donors excluded any sequence lacking an unambiguous match to a single V gene segment. In an earlier analysis of about 590 of the donors, a V segment was called functional when productive rearrangements were above 56.7%, and segregating when the standard deviation between donors exceeded 5%. To diagnose cytomegalovirus status from the catalog of TCR beta chain sequences, a statistical classification framework was built. A later analysis assigned V and J genes by comparing TCR nucleotide sequences with IMGT/GENE-DB human TR gene sequences. The TCRdist pipeline was used in a later analysis to assign CDR3 sequences and most-parsimonious VDJ recombination scenarios. In a later analysis, each TCR beta chain was defined by its CDR3 amino acid sequence together with its V-gene family, and reads without a unique V-gene family were excluded. A later analysis removed 592 highly shared, low-generation-probability nucleotide sequences to deal with suspected cross-contamination and a sequencing artifact. A later analysis calculated a clonal expansion index for each public chain from normalized within-repertoire ranks of inferred template counts. In a later analysis, generation probabilities were computed with a VDJ recombination model fitted to out-of-frame rearrangements, and the resulting probabilities were checked against IGoR. Hypergeometric tests were used in a later analysis to score TCR-TCR, TCR-HLA and TCR-CMV co-occurrence, with a repertoire-size bias correction applied to the TCR pairs. A later analysis estimated false discovery rates by permuting HLA or CMV assignments 20 times. In a later analysis, co-occurring TCRs were grouped with DBSCAN, and TCRdist sequence similarity was added when clustering was performed within HLA-allele-positive subsets. Co-occurrence clustering excluded repertoires with fewer than 30,000 or more than 120,000 public chains, plus five with anomalous nucleotide sharing. In its TCRdb copy, this immuneACCESS table keeps in-frame sequences only and misses some clones. Where compared with another copy, unresolved V genes explain less than half of these, and the others have no known cause. That table furnishes V, J and clone size, whereas the DNA furnished D and trimming. The sample includes more than 60,000 clones, with 80% observed a single time. The ten largest account for around 4.7% of the sample.

Comments on this clone: Which antigen it targets is not known. Base-call qualities are not available, and no considerably larger clone is one nucleotide away.

The cohort consisted of more than 650 healthy bone marrow donors. All cohort members were sampled while nominally healthy, although unrecorded immune exposures were likely present. The donor was CMV seronegative and belonged to the group of 352 seronegative cohort members. A peripheral blood sample was provided by each donor, and peripheral blood mononuclear cells were used for TCR beta sequencing. Genomic DNA extraction from the blood cell samples was performed with the Qiagen DNeasy Blood Extraction Kit. Spanning cysteine to phenylalanine, the CDR3 consists of 13 amino acids. Solely the CDR3 DNA is kept, with 39 bases framed from the first base. Germline trimming: 3 bases from V, 7 bases from J; junction bases outside gene matches: 5. From the germline V gene, CDR1 is KGHSH and CDR2 is LQKENI.

Sequenced sample: PBMCs. The chain employs TRBV18 and TRBJ1-1, and 7 junctional nucleotides match TRBD1. This receptor was taken from a woman aged 30 to 39 in good health and CMV-seronegative. The CDR3 here reads CASSPPGTDEAFF. The DNA is as follows: TGTGCCAGCTCACCTCCCGGGACAGATGAAGCTTTCTTT.